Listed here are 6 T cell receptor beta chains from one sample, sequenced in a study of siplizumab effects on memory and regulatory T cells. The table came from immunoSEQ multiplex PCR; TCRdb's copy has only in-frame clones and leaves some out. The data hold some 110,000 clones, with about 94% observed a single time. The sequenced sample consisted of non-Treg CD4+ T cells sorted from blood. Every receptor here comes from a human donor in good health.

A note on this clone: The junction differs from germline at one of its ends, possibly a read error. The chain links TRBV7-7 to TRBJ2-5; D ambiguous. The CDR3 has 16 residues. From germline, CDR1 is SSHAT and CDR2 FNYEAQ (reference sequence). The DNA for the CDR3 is TGTGCTAGCAGCTTTCCGTCCGGGCAGTTAAGGGAGACCCAGTACTTC. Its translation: CASSFPSGQLRETQYF.

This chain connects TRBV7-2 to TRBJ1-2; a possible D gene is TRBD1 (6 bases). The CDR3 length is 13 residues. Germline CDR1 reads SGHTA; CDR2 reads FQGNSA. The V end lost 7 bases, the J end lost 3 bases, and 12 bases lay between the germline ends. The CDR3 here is CASNKQGYYGYTF. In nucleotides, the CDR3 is TGTGCCAGCAACAAACAGGGATACTATGGCTACACCTTC.

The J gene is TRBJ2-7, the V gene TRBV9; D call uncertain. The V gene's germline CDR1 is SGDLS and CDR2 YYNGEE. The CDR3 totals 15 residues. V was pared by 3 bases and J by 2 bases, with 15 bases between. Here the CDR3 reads CASSGGGQTAYEQYF. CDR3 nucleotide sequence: TGTGCCAGCAGCGGGGGTGGCCAAACGGCCTACGAGCAGTACTTC.

The CDR3 region is CASSSLRGQGRETQYF. The CDR3 DNA reads as TGTGCCAGCAGTTCCCTGCGTGGACAGGGAAGAGAGACCCAGTACTTC. The V call is TRBV6-6, the J call TRBJ2-5, with TRBD1 matching over 8 bases. CDR3 length: 16 residues. V shed 4 bases and J 4 bases; nucleotides not matched to a gene: 11. The germline CDR1 and CDR2 sequences are MNHNY and SVGAGI (reference sequence).

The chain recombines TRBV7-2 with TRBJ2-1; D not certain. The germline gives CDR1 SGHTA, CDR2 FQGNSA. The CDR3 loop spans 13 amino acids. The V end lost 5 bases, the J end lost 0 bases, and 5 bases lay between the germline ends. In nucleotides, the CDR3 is TGTGCCAGCAGCCTGAGCTCCTACAATGAGCAGTTCTTC. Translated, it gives CASSLSSYNEQFF.

This chain's CDR3 is CASSLQKGRYEQYF. CDR3 nucleotide sequence: TGTGCCAGCAGCCTACAAAAGGGGAGGTACGAGCAGTACTTC. The V and J genes are TRBV28 and TRBJ2-7, with D possibly matching TRBD2 (6 bases). Deletions cut 6 bases from V and 4 bases from J, with 16 bases between. The germline gives CDR1 MDHEN, CDR2 SYDVKM. CDR3 size: 14 residues.